This T cell receptor (beta chain) was recovered during a study of T cell repertoires in cytomegalovirus infection. Study as a whole: Alongside well-studied HLA-B-restricted CMV epitopes, recently identified HLA-C-restricted CMV epitopes were also used. Public TCR beta signatures provided an indication of both CMV infection and a matching HLA type.

MiXCR, applied by TCRdb to the reads, yields one record per CDR3 protein. The table lists fewer than 950,000 distinct CDR3 sequences, around a third of them singletons. V lost 2 bases to trimming and J lost 3 bases, with 7 bases between them. CDR1 is MGHRA, CDR2 YSYEKL, per germline. CDR3 size: 13 residues. This clonotype was counted between two and nine times. Its antigen is undetermined. Study outcomes and limitations: In two of eight donors, the top clonotype was HLA-C-restricted CMV-specific.

The chain carries TRBV4-1 and TRBJ1-1; D not resolved. The sequence was obtained from a human donor in good health (CMV status not recorded). Some clones in this sample may be carry-over from other donors' samples. The sample here was cultured CD8+ T cells from PBMCs, taken from culture after CMV antigen stimulation. CDR3 amino acids: CASSQREDTEAFF. The CDR3 DNA is TGCGCCAGCAGCCAAAGGGAGGACACTGAAGCTTTCTTT.